A selection of T cell receptor beta chains follows, all from one sample in a study of patients and donors after allogeneic stem cell transplantation. TCRdb re-called the RT-PCR reads with MiXCR, one entry per CDR3 protein. The sample carries fewer than 60,000 distinct CDR3 sequences, more than 10% recorded once. Sequencing used blood, either unsorted or a sorted T cell fraction (not recorded which). The receptors stem from a human donor who was either an allogeneic HSCT recipient or a stem cell or donor lymphocyte infusion donor (not recorded which). It is not recorded whose cells these are; they may come from a transplant donor. CDR3s include the opening cysteine and the closing phenylalanine or tryptophan. Each record gives: D gene, J gene, V gene, clone size, CDR3 DNA, CDR3 protein. D genes are given only for firm matches. Where a row states a size, it is once, few, many or the class of an expanded clone; other rows omit it.

-	TRBJ2-3	TRBV7-9	-	TGTGCCAGCAGCTTAGAAGTTGCCAGGGAATATACAGATACGCAGTATTTT	CASSLEVAREYTDTQYF
TRBD2	TRBJ2-2	TRBV27	-	TGTGCCAGCAGTTTGACGGGACTAGCGGGACGAACCGGGGAGCTGTTTTTT	CASSLTGLAGRTGELFF
-	TRBJ1-1	TRBV12-3/TRBV12-4	many	TGTGCCAGCAGTTTTGGAGGCCCTGAAGCTTTCTTT	CASSFGGPEAFF
TRBD2	TRBJ2-7	TRBV6-6	few	TGTGCCATCAATGGCAGGGAGGGCTACGAGCAGTACTTC	CAINGREGYEQYF
-	TRBJ2-3	TRBV29-1	-	TGCAGCGTTGTAGCCAGCGCAGATACGCAGTATTTT	CSVVASADTQYF
-	TRBJ2-7	TRBV2	-	TGTGCCAGCAGGGGGGACCTGTACGAGCAGTACTTC	CASRGDLYEQYF
-	TRBJ1-2	TRBV4-2	many	TGTGCCAGCAGCCAAGATTTAGCCGCTAACTATGGCTACACCTTC	CASSQDLAANYGYTF
TRBD2	TRBJ2-7	TRBV14	few	TGTGCCAGCAGCCCGGCTAGCGGAAGCTACGAGCAGTACTTC	CASSPASGSYEQYF
TRBD1	TRBJ1-2	TRBV3-1	few	TGTGCCAGCAGACCGGACAGGGGGCTTGACGGCTACACCTTC	CASRPDRGLDGYTF
TRBD2	TRBJ2-3	TRBV6-2/TRBV6-3	many	TGTGCCAGCAGTTATTCCAACCTAGCGGGGTACACAGATACGCAGTATTTT	CASSYSNLAGYTDTQYF
TRBD2	TRBJ2-1	TRBV24-1	many	TGTGCCACCAGTGATTTGCCCGCTAGCGGGGCTCGCTCCTACAATGAGCAGTTCTTC	CATSDLPASGARSYNEQFF
-	TRBJ1-5	TRBV5-1	many	TGCGCCAGCAGCTTACCCCCAAAACCGGGGGAGAGCAATCAGCCCCAGCATTTT	CASSLPPKPGESNQPQHF
TRBD2	TRBJ2-1	TRBV5-4	-	TGTGCCAGCAGAAGGAGCGGGGCCATATACAATGAGCAGTTCTTC	CASRRSGAIYNEQFF
-	TRBJ2-7	TRBV7-9	-	TGTGCCAGCAGCTTAGTGCAGGGGGGCAACGAGCAGTACTTC	CASSLVQGGNEQYF
TRBD2	TRBJ2-7	TRBV20-1	few	TGCAGTGCCACGTTCCTAGCGGGAGGGCCGTACGAGCAGTACTTC	CSATFLAGGPYEQYF
-	TRBJ2-7	TRBV3-1	once	TGTGCCAGCAGCCCCGACCATCCTTACTACGAGCAGTACTTC	CASSPDHPYYEQYF